Each of the 24 T cell receptor beta chains below was sequenced from the same sample in a study of blood T cell repertoires in COVID-19. The assay was immunoSEQ multiplex PCR, and TCRdb's table has in-frame clones only and misses some. The table has fewer than 400,000 clones, 89% seen once. The sequenced material came from PBMCs or T cells enriched from blood (not recorded which). The source is a woman aged 25 to 45 who had recovered from COVID-19.

The chain recombines TRBV5-6 with TRBJ1-6, with D unclear. V was pared by 0 bases and J by 14 bases, with 18 bases between. CDR3 length equals 15 residues. CDR1 is SGHDT, CDR2 YYEEEE, per germline. The CDR3 region is CASSLAPSNLAALHF. The CDR3 DNA sequence: TGTGCCAGCAGCTTGGCACCCTCTAATTTAGCAGCCCTCCACTTT. Full variable domain (missing parts from reference TRBV5-6 and TRBJ1-6): DAGVTQSPTHLIKTRGQQVTLRCSPKSGHDTVSWYQQALGQGPQFIFQYYEEEERQRGNFPDRFSGHQFPNYSSELNVNALLLGDSALYLCASSLAPSNLAALHFGNGTRLTVT.

The rearrangement joins TRBV10-3 to TRBJ2-2; D unresolved. Deletions cut 10 bases from V and 4 bases from J, with 10 bases between. This CDR3 comprises 12 residues. CDR1 and CDR2 (germline): ENHRY, SYGVKD. CDR3 coding DNA: TGTGCCACCCGCGGAGTCACCGGGGAGCTGTTTTTT. As protein: CATRGVTGELFF.

This chain uses TRBV20-1 with TRBJ1-1; D gene unclear. Germline CDR1 is DFQATT and CDR2 is SNEGSKA (reference sequence). Trimming pared 6 bases from V and 12 bases from J, leaving 8 bases between. This CDR3 region has 8 residues. The CDR3 bases are TGCAGTGCCCCCGGTTCTTTCTTT. This sequence encodes CSAPGSFF.

V usage is TRBV11-2 and J usage is TRBJ1-4; D not certain. CDR1 and CDR2 (germline): SGHAT, FQNNGV. There are 14 residues in the CDR3. The V and J ends lost 1 base and 3 bases respectively, with 6 bases between them. The CDR3 region is CASSLGAANEKLFF. CDR3 nucleotides: TGTGCCAGCAGCTTAGGGGCCGCTAATGAAAAACTGTTTTTT.

Written as DNA, the CDR3 is TGTGCCAGCCCTGAATCACAACAGGTGACGAACACTGAAGCTTTCTTT. Translated, it gives CASPESQQVTNTEAFF. The J gene is TRBJ1-1, the V gene TRBV7-9; the D gene is possibly TRBD1 (5 bases). Germline V gene lookup returns CDR1 SEHNR and CDR2 FQNEAQ (reference sequence). The V end was cut by 8 bases, the J end by 1 base, with 20 bases between. The CDR3 covers 16 residues. The whole variable domain, filled in from reference TRBV7-9 and TRBJ1-1, reads DTGVSQNPRHKITKRGQNVTFRCDPISEHNRLYWYRQTLGQGPEFLTYFQNEAQLEKSRLLSDRFSAERPKGSFSTLEIQRTEQGDSAMYLCASPESQQVTNTEAFFGQGTRLTVV.

The J gene is TRBJ2-1, the V gene TRBV7-3; the match to TRBD2 covers 7 bases. CDR1 and CDR2 from the germline V gene are SGHTA and FQGTGA. V shed 0 bases, J shed 3 bases, and the junction held 2 bases outside the gene matches. The length of the CDR3 is 15 residues. The CDR3, as DNA: TGTGCCAGCAGCTTAACAAGCGGGGTCTACAATGAGCAGTTCTTC. As protein: CASSLTSGVYNEQFF. Complete variable domain (other parts from reference TRBV7-3 and TRBJ2-1): GAGVSQTPSNKVTEKGKYVELRCDPISGHTALYWYRQSLGQGPEFLIYFQGTGAADDSGLPNDRFFAVRPEGSVSTLKIQRTERGDSAVYLCASSLTSGVYNEQFFGPGTRLTVL.

The chain uses TRBV12-3 or TRBV12-4 and TRBJ2-7; D uncertain. V lost 5 bases to trimming and J lost 4 bases, with 12 bases between them. The CDR3 covers 13 residues. This chain's CDR3 is CASSPSPGYEQYF. The CDR3 nucleotides read TGTGCCAGCAGTCCCTCACCCGGTTACGAGCAGTACTTC.

The gene calls are TRBV9 and TRBJ2-1; D is possibly TRBD1 (5 bases). The CDR3 is made up of 15 amino acids. Germline-derived CDR1 and CDR2 are SGDLS and YYNGEE. The V gene lost 5 bases and the J gene lost 2 bases, with 14 bases spanning the gap. The CDR3 here is CASSVSRGAYNEQFF. CDR3 DNA sequence: TGTGCCAGCAGTGTCAGTAGGGGCGCCTACAATGAGCAGTTCTTC.

The J gene is TRBJ1-6, the V gene TRBV25-1, with 11 bases identical to TRBD1. Germline values: CDR1 MGHDK, CDR2 SYGVNS. This CDR3 is built from 16 residues. Trimming took 7 bases from V and 6 from J; bases not matched to a gene: 8. The CDR3 here is CASTPTGTGGNSPLHF. CDR3 nucleotide sequence: TGTGCCAGCACCCCAACGGGGACAGGGGGTAATTCACCCCTCCACTTT.

This chain connects TRBV19 to TRBJ1-2, with D perhaps matching TRBD1 (5 bases). Trimming removed 5 bases at V and 2 bases at J, with 18 bases between. The CDR3 length is 16 residues. Germline assignment: CDR1 LNHDA and CDR2 SQIVND (reference sequence). The CDR3 protein is CASSYRTLTANYGYTF. The DNA of the CDR3 is TGTGCCAGTAGTTACAGGACCCTCACGGCCAACTATGGCTACACCTTC.

The gene calls are TRBV4-1 and TRBJ1-3; 10 bases fit TRBD1. Germline CDR1 MGHRA, CDR2 YSYEKL. CDR3 length: 17 residues. V lost 5 bases to trimming and J lost 3 bases; unmatched junction nucleotides: 10. The CDR3 region is CASSARQGAGYGNTIYF. As DNA, the CDR3 is TGCGCCAGCAGCGCGAGACAGGGGGCGGGTTATGGAAACACCATATATTTT.

The chain uses TRBV29-1 and TRBJ1-3; D is possibly TRBD1 (5 bases). V lost 3 bases and J lost 1, with 10 bases in between. Per the germline V gene, CDR1 is SQVTM and CDR2 is ANQGSEA. The CDR3 is 14 amino acids. CDR3 loop: CSVDGRQSGNTIYF. The CDR3 bases are TGCAGCGTTGATGGTCGACAGTCTGGAAACACCATATATTTT.

This chain connects TRBV2 to TRBJ1-1; 10 bases map to TRBD1. The CDR3 is 13 residues long. V lost 7 bases, J lost 5 bases, and 4 bases stayed unmatched. CDR1 is SNHLY, CDR2 FYNNEI, per germline. CDR3 bases: TGTGCCAGCACTTGGACAGGGGGAACTGAAGCTTTCTTT. This gives the protein CASTWTGGTEAFF.

The chain has TRBV5-4 and TRBJ2-1, with TRBD2 identical over 16 bases. Germline V gives CDR1 SGHNT, CDR2 YYREEE (reference sequence). CDR3 length: 19 amino acids. After removal of 4 bases from V and 10 bases from J, the junction contained 17 bases not matched to a gene. DNA of the CDR3: TGTGCCAGCAGCCTAACCGGGACTAGCGGGGGGGGCCAGCTTGAGGAGCAGTTCTTC. This translates into CASSLTGTSGGGQLEEQFF. The full variable domain, its missing parts supplied by reference TRBV5-4 and TRBJ2-1, is ETGVTQSPTHLIKTRGQQVTLRCSSQSGHNTVSWYQQALGQGPQFIFQYYREEENGRGNFPPRFSGLQFPNYSSELNVNALELDDSALYLCASSLTGTSGGGQLEEQFFGPGTRLTVL.

The V call is TRBV3-1 (or the pseudogene TRBV3-2), the J call TRBJ2-7, with D possibly being TRBD2 (6 bases). The CDR3 totals 14 residues. V was trimmed by 3 bases and J by 4 bases, leaving 13 bases between them. Germline V gene lookup returns CDR1 LGHDT and CDR2 YNNKEL (reference sequence). This CDR3 reads CASSHPGDGYEQYF. The DNA of the CDR3 is TGTGCCAGCAGCCACCCGGGAGACGGGTACGAGCAGTACTTC.

The gene calls are TRBV27 and TRBJ2-1, with 7 positions matching TRBD1. The CDR3 runs to 13 residues. Per germline, CDR1 MNHEY and CDR2 SMNVEV (reference sequence). V was clipped by 9 bases and J by 6 bases; unmatched bases: 8. The CDR3: CASSGTAINEQFF. CDR3 nucleotide sequence: TGTGCCAGTTCCGGGACAGCAATCAATGAGCAGTTCTTC.

V is TRBV3-1 (or the pseudogene TRBV3-2) and J is TRBJ2-1; 9 bases fit TRBD2. The CDR3 is made up of 15 amino acids. Unmatched junction bases numbered 9, after V lost 4 bases and J lost 8 bases. Germline V CDR1 and CDR2: LGHDT, YNNKEL (reference sequence). CDR3 nucleotides: TGTGCCAGCAGCCTTAGCGGGAGAACAATCGATGAGCAGTTCTTC. Translation gives CASSLSGRTIDEQFF.

The rearrangement links TRBV2 to TRBJ2-7; D gene ambiguous. Trimming shortened V by 6 bases and J by 4 bases, and 7 bases separated the two germline ends. Germline CDR1 and CDR2: SNHLY and FYNNEI. CDR3 length: 11 residues. The chain's CDR3 is CASRSGYEQYF. The CDR3, as DNA: TGTGCCAGCAGGTCAGGTTACGAGCAGTACTTC.

V gene TRBV7-6 combines with J gene TRBJ2-2; 12 nucleotides line up with TRBD2. This CDR3 has 15 residues. V lost 5 bases and J lost 6; bases outside the gene matches: 4. Germline lookup yields CDR1 SGHVS and CDR2 FNYEAQ. The CDR3 spells CASSPLAGGPGELFF. CDR3 DNA: TGTGCCAGCAGCCCCCTAGCGGGGGGGCCCGGGGAGCTGTTTTTT.

The CDR3 DNA follows: TGCGCCAGCAGCTTGGGGGCTAGCGGATATAGCACAGATACGCAGTATTTT. This gives the protein CASSLGASGYSTDTQYF. The V call is TRBV5-1, the J call TRBJ2-3, with 7 bases identical to TRBD2. V trimming: 0 bases; J trimming: 0 bases; junction bases outside the gene matches: 7. The CDR3 length is 17 residues. Germline V gene sequence: CDR1 SGHRS, CDR2 YFSETQ.

This chain connects TRBV30 to TRBJ1-5, with TRBD1 matching 7 bases. The V gene's germline CDR1 is GTSNPN and CDR2 SVGIG (reference sequence). Trimming removed 2 bases from V and 4 bases from J; junction bases left unmatched: 5. The CDR3 runs to 14 residues. CDR3 in amino acids: CAWSQGQPNQPQHF. In nucleotides, the CDR3 is TGTGCCTGGAGTCAGGGACAGCCAAATCAGCCCCAGCATTTT.

A single count supports this clone. The J gene is TRBJ1-6, the V gene TRBV9; D not resolved. This CDR3 contains 12 residues. From germline, CDR1 is SGDLS and CDR2 YYNGEE. V was trimmed by 3 bases and J by 6 bases, leaving 4 bases between them. The CDR3 bases are TGTGCCAGCAGCGGCGGTAATTCACCCCTCCACTTT. Protein: CASSGGNSPLHF. The full variable domain, completed using reference TRBV9 and TRBJ1-6, is DSGVTQTPKHLITATGQRVTLRCSPRSGDLSVYWYQQSLDQGLQFLIQYYNGEERAKGNILERFSAQQFPDLHSELNLSSLELGDSALYFCASSGGNSPLHFGNGTRLTVT.

J is TRBJ2-1 and V is TRBV10-3; TRBD2 aligns across 10 bases. The J segment lost 3 bases and the V segment lost 9 bases, leaving 5 bases of the junction unmatched. The CDR3 length is 14 residues. Germline CDR1 and CDR2: ENHRY and SYGVKD. The CDR3 spells CAMLAGVVYNEQFF. CDR3 in DNA: TGTGCCATGCTAGCGGGAGTCGTCTACAATGAGCAGTTCTTC.

The chain uses TRBV10-3 and TRBJ1-5; D possibly corresponds to TRBD1 (5 bases). CDR1 ENHRY and CDR2 SYGVKD come from the germline V gene. The CDR3 loop spans 17 amino acids. V lost 0 bases to trimming and J lost 0 bases, with 12 bases between them. The CDR3, as DNA: TGTGCCATCAGTGAGTCGGTGGGGGGAGATAGCAATCAGCCCCAGCATTTT. Translation: CAISESVGGDSNQPQHF.